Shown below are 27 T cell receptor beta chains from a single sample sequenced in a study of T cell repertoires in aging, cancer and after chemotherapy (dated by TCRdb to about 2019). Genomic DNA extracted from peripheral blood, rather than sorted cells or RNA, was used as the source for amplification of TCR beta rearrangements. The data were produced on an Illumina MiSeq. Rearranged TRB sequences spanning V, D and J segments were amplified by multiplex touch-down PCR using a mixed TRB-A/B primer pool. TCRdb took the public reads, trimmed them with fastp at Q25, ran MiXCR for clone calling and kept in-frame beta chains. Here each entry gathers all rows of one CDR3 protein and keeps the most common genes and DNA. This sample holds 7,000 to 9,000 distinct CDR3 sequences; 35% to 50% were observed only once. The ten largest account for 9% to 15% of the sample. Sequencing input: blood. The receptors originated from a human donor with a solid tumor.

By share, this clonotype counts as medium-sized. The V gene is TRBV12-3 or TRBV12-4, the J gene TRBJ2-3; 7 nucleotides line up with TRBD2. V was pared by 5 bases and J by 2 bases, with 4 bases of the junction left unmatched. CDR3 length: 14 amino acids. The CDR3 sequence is CASSRTRTTDTQYF. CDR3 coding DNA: TGTGCCAGCAGTCGGACTAGGACCACAGATACGCAGTATTTT.

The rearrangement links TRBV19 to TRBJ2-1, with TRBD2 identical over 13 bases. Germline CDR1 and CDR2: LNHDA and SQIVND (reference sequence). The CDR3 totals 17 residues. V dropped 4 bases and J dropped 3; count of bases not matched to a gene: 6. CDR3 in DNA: TGTGCCAGTAGTAGGCAGGGACTAGCGGGATACTACAATGAGCAGTTCTTC. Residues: CASSRQGLAGYYNEQFF.

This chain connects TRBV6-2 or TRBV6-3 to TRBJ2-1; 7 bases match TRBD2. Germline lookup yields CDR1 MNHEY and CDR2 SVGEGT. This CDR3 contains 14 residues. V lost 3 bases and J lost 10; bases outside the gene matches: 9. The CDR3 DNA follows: TGTGCCAGCAGTTATGGCGGGAGCGGCGGGGAGCAGTTCTTC. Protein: CASSYGGSGGEQFF.

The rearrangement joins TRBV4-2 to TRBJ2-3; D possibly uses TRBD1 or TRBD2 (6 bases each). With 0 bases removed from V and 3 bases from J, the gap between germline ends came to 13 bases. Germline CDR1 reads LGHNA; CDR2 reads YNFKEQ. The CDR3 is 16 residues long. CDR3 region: CASSQDGQGRTDTQYF. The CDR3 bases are TGTGCCAGCAGCCAAGATGGGCAGGGGAGGACAGATACGCAGTATTTT.

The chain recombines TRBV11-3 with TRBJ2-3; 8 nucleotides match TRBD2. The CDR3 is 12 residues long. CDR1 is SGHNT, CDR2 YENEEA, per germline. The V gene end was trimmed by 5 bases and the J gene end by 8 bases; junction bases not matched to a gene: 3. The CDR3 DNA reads TGTGCCAGCAGCCCCGCGGGGGGTACGCAGTATTTT. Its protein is CASSPAGGTQYF.

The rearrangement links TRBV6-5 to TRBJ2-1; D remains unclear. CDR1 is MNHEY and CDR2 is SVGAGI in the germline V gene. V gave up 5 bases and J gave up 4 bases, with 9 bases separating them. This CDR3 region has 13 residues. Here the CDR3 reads CASSEVGYNEQFF. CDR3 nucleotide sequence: TGTGCCAGCAGTGAAGTGGGGTACAATGAGCAGTTCTTC.

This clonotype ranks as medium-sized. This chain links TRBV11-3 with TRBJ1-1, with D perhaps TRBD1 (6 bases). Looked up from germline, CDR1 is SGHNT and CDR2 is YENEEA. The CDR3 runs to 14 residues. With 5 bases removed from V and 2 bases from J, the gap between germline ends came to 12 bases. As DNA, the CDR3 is TGTGCCAGCAGCCCTCCGGACAGTAACACTGAAGCTTTCTTT. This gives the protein CASSPPDSNTEAFF.

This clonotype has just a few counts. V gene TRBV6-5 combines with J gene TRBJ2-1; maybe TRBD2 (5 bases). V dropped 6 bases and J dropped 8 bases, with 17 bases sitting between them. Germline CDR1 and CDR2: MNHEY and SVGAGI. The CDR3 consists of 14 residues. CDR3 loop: CASSQLGPRYEQFF. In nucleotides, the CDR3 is TGTGCCAGCAGCCAACTAGGTCCCCGCTATGAGCAGTTCTTC.

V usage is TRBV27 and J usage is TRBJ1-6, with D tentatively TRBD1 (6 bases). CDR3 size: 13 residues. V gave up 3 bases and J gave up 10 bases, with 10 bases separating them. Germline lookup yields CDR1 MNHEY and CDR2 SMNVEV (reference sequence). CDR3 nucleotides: TGTGCCAGCAGTTTGGGGGCTGGATCACCCCTCCACTTT. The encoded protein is CASSLGAGSPLHF.

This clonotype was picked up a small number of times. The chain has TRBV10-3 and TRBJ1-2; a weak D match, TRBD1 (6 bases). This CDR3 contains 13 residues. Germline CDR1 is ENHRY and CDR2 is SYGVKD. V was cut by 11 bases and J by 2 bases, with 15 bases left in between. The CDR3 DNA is TGTGCCGGCGGGGGCCCCCCAAACTATGGCTACACCTTC. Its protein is CAGGGPPNYGYTF.

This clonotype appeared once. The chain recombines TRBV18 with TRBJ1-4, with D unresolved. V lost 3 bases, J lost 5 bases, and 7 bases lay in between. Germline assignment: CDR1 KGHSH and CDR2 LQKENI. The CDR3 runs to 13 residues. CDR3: CASSPRSNEKLFF. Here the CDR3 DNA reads TGTGCCAGCTCACCCAGGAGCAATGAAAAACTGTTTTTT.

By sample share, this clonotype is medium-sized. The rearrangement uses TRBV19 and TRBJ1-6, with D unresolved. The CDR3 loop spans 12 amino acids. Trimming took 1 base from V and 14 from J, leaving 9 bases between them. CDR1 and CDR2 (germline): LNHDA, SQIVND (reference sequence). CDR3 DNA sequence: TGTGCCAGTAGTATAGGGCAAGCGGCCCTCCACTTT. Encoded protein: CASSIGQAALHF. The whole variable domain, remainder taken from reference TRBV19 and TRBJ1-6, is DGGITQSPKYLFRKEGQNVTLSCEQNLNHDAMYWYRQDPGQGLRLIYYSQIVNDFQKGDIAEGYSVSREKKESFPLTVTSAQKNPTAFYLCASSIGQAALHFGNGTRLTVT.

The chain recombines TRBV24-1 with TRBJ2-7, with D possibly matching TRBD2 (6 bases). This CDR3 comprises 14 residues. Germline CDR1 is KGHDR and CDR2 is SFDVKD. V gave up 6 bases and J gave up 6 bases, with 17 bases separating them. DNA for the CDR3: TGTGCCACCAGTTATAGGAGGGGTCGGGGCGAGCAGTACTTC. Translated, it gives CATSYRRGRGEQYF.

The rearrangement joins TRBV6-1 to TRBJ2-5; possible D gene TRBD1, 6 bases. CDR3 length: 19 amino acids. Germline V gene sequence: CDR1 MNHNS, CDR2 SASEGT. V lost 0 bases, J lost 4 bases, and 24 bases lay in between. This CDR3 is CASSEAPGARTLSLETQYF. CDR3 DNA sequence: TGTGCCAGCAGTGAAGCACCAGGGGCCAGGACCCTTTCGCTAGAGACCCAGTACTTC.

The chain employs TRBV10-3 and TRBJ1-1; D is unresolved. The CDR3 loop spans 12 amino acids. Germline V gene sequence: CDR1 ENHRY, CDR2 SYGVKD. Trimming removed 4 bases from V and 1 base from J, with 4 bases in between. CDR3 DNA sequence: TGTGCCATCAGTGGAGAGAACACTGAAGCTTTCTTT. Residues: CAISGENTEAFF.

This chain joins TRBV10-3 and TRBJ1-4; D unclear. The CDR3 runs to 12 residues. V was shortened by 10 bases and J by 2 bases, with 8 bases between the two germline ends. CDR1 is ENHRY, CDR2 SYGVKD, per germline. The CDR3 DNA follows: TGTGCCAGCAGATCCACTAATGAAAAACTGTTTTTT. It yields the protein CASRSTNEKLFF.

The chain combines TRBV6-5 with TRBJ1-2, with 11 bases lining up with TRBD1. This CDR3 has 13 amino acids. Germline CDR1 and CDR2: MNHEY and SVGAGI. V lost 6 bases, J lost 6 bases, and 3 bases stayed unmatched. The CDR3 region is CASRRTGGDGYTF. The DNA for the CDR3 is TGTGCCAGCAGGCGGACAGGGGGCGATGGCTACACCTTC.

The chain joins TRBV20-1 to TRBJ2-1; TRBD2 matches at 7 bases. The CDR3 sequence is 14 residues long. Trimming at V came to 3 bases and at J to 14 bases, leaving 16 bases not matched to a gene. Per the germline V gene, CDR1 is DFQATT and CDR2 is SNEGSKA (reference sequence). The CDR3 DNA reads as TGCAGTGCTAGGTCAACCAAAGCGGGATTATTGAAGTTCTTC. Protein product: CSARSTKAGLLKFF.

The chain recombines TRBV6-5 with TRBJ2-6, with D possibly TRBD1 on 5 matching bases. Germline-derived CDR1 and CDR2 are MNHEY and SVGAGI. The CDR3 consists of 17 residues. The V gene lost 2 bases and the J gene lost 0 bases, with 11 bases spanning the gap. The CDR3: CASSYASDSSGANVLTF. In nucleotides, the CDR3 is TGTGCCAGCAGTTACGCCTCCGACAGCTCTGGGGCCAACGTCCTGACTTTC.

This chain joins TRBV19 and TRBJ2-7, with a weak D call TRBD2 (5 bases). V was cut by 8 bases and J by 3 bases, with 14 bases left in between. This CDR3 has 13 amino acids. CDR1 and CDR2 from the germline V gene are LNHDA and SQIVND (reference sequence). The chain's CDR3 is CASGLQRDYEQYF. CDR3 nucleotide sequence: TGTGCCAGTGGCCTACAACGGGACTACGAGCAGTACTTC.

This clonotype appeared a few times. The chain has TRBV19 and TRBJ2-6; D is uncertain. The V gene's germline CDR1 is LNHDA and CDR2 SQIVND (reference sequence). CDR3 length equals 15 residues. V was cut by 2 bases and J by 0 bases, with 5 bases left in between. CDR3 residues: CASSIWVSGANVLTF. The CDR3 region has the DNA TGTGCCAGTAGTATATGGGTCTCTGGGGCCAACGTCCTGACTTTC.

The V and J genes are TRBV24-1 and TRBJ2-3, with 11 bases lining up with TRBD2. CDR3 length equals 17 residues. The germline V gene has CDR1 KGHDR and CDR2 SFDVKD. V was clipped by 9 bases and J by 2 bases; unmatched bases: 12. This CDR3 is CATSSTSGNEDTDTQYF. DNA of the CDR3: TGTGCCACCTCTTCGACTAGCGGGAATGAGGACACAGATACGCAGTATTTT.

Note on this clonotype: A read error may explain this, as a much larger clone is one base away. CDR3 DNA sequence: TGTGCCTGGAGTGAAGGGGCGGCGGAGACCAAGTACTTC. Protein sequence: CAWSEGAAETKYF. The rearrangement uses TRBV30 and TRBJ2-5, with D maybe TRBD1 (5 bases). This CDR3 has 13 amino acids. Germline CDR1 and CDR2: GTSNPN and SVGIG (reference sequence). Full variable domain (outside the CDR3, taken from reference TRBV30 and TRBJ2-5): SQTIHQWPATLVQPVGSPLSLECTVEGTSNPNLYWYRQAAGRGLQLLFYSVGIGQISSEVPQNLSASRPQDRQFILSSKKLLLSDSGFYLCAWSEGAAETKYFGPGTRLLVL.

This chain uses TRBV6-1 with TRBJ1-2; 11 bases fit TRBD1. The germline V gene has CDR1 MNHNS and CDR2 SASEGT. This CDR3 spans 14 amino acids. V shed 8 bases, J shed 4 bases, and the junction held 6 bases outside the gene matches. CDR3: CASGGQGVIYGYTF. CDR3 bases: TGTGCCAGCGGGGGACAGGGGGTTATCTATGGCTACACCTTC.

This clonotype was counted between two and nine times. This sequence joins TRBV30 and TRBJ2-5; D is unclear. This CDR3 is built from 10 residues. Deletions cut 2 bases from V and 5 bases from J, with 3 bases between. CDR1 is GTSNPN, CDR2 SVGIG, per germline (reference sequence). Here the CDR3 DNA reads TGTGCCTGGAGTCAGGAGACCCAGTACTTC. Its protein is CAWSQETQYF.

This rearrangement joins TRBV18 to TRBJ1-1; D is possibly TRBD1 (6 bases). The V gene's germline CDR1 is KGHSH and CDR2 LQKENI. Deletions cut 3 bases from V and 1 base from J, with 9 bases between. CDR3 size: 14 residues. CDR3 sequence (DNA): TGTGCCAGCTCACCGCGGGACACGAACACTGAAGCTTTCTTT. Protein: CASSPRDTNTEAFF.

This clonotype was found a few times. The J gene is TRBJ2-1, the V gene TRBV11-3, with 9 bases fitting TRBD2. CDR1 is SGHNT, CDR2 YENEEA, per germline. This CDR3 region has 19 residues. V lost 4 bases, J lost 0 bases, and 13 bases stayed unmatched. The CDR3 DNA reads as TGTGCCAGCAGCTCCCCGCAGCGGGAGGCCCCCGGCTCCTACAATGAGCAGTTCTTC. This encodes CASSSPQREAPGSYNEQFF.